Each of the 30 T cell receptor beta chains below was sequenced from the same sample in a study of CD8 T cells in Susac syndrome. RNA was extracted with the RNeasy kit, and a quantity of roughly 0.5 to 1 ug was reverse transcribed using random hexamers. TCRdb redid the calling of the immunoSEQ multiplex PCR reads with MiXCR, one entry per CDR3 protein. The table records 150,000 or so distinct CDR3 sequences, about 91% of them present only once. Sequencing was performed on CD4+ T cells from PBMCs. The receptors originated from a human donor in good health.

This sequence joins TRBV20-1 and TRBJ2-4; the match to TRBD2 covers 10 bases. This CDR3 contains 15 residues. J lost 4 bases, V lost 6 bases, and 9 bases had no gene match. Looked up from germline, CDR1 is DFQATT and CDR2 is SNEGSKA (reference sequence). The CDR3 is CSAPKVAGGKNIQYF. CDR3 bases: TGCAGTGCCCCGAAGGTAGCGGGGGGAAAAAACATTCAGTACTTC.

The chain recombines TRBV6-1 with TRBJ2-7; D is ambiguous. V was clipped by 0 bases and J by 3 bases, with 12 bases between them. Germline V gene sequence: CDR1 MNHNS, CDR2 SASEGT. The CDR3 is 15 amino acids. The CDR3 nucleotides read TGTGCCAGCAGTGAAGCCCCAGTGGGAATCTACGAGCAGTACTTC. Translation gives CASSEAPVGIYEQYF.

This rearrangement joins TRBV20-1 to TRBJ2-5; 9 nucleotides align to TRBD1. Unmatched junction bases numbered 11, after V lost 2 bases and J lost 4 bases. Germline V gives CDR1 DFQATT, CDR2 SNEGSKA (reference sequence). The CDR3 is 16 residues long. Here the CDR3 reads CSARYSTGGVIETQYF. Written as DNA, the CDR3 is TGCAGTGCTAGATATTCAACAGGGGGCGTGATAGAGACCCAGTACTTC.

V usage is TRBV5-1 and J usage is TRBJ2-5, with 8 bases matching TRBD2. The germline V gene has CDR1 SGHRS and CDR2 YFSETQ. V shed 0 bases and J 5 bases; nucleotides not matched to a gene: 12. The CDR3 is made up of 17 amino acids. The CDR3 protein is CASSLEPGGPDRETQYF. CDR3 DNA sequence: TGCGCCAGCAGCTTGGAGCCGGGAGGGCCCGACCGGGAGACCCAGTACTTC.

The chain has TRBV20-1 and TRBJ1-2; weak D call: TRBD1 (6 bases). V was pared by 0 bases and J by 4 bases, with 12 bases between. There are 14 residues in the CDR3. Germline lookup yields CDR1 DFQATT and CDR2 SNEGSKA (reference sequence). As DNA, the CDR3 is TGCAGTGCTAGAGATCCCGGGGGCATCTATGGCTACACCTTC. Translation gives CSARDPGGIYGYTF.

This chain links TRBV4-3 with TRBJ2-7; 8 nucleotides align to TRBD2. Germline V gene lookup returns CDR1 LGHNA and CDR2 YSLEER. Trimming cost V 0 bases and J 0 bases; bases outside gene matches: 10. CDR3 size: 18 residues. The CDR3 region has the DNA TGCGCCAGCAGCCAAGAAAGCCCTATAGCGGGGAGCTCCTACGAGCAGTACTTC. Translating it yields CASSQESPIAGSSYEQYF.

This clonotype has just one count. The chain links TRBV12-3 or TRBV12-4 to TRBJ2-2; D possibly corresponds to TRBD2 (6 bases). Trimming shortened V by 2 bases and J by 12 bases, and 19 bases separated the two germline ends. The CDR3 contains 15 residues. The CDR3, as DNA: TGTGCCAGCAGTTTATCATCGGGGGAGCCGGGAAAGCTGTTTTTT. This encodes CASSLSSGEPGKLFF.

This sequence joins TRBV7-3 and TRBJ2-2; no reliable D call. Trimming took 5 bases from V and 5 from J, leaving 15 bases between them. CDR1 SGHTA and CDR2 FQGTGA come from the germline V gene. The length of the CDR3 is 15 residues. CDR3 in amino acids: CASSLYGMGTGELFF. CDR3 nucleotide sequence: TGTGCCAGCAGCCTGTATGGGATGGGGACCGGGGAGCTGTTTTTT.

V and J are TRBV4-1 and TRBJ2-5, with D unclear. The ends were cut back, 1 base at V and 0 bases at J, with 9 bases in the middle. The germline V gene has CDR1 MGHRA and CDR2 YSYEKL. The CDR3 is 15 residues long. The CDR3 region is CASSQGWTYQETQYF. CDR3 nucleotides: TGCGCCAGCAGCCAAGGGTGGACCTACCAAGAGACCCAGTACTTC.

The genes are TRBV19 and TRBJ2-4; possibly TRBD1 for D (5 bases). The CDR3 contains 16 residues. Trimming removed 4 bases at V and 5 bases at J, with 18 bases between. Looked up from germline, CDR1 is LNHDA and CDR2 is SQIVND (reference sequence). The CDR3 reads CASSRRQMAGQNIQYF. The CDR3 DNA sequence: TGTGCCAGTAGTAGACGACAGATGGCAGGGCAAAACATTCAGTACTTC. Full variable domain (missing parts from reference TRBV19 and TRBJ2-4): DGGITQSPKYLFRKEGQNVTLSCEQNLNHDAMYWYRQDPGQGLRLIYYSQIVNDFQKGDIAEGYSVSREKKESFPLTVTSAQKNPTAFYLCASSRRQMAGQNIQYFGAGTRLSVL.

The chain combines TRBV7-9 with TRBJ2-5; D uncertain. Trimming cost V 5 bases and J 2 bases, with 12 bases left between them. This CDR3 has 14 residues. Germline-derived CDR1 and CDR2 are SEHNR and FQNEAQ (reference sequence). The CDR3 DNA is TGTGCCAGCAGCCCCTCCTCAGGTCAAGAGACCCAGTACTTC. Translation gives CASSPSSGQETQYF.

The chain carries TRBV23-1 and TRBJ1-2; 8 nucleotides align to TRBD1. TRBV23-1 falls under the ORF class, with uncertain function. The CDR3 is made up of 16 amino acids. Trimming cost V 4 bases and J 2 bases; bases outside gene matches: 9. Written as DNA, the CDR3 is TGCGCCAGCAGTCCTCACCGACAGGGGCGGAACTATGGCTACACCTTC. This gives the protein CASSPHRQGRNYGYTF.

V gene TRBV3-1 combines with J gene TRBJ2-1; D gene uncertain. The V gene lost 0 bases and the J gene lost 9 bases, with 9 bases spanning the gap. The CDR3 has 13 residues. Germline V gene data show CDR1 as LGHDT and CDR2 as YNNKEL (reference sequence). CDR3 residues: CASSQDTGGEQFF. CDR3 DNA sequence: TGTGCCAGCAGCCAAGATACTGGCGGTGAGCAGTTCTTC.

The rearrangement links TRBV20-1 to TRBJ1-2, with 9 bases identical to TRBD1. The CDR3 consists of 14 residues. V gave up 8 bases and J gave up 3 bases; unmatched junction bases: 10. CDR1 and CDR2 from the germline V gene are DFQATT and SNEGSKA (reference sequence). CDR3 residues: CSSDSQGAHYGYTF. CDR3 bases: TGCAGTTCCGACTCACAGGGGGCGCACTATGGCTACACCTTC.

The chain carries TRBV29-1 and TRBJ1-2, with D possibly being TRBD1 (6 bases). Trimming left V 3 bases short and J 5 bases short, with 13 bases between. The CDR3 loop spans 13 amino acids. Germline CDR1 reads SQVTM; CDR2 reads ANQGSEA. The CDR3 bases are TGCAGCGTTGAGGGCAGGGGAGGGTATGGCTACACCTTC. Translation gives CSVEGRGGYGYTF.

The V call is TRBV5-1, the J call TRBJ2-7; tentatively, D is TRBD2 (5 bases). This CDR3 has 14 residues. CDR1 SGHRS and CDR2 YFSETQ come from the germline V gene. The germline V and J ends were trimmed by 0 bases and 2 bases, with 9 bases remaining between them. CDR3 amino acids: CASSLDAGPYEQYF. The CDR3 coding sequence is TGCGCCAGCAGCTTGGATGCGGGCCCCTACGAGCAGTACTTC.

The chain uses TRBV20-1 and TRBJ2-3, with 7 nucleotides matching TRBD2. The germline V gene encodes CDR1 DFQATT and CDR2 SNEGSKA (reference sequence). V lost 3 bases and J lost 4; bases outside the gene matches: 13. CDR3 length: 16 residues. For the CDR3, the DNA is TGCAGTGCTAGGGGGACCCGGGACTATACCTCAGATACGCAGTATTTT. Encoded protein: CSARGTRDYTSDTQYF.

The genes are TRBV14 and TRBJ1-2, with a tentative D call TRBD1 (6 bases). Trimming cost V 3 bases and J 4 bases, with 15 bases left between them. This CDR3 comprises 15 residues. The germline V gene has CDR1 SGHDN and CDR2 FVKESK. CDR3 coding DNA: TGTGCCAGCAGCCATCGCGGGGGGCGCTTCTATGGCTACACCTTC. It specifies CASSHRGGRFYGYTF.

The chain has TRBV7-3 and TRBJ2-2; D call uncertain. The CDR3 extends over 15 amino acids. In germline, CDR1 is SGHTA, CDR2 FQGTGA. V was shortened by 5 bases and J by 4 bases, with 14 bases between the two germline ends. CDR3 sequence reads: CASSPPGQPTGELFF. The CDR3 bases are TGTGCCAGCAGCCCCCCCGGGCAGCCCACCGGGGAGCTGTTTTTT.

CDR3 region: CSVGRGEDYGYTF. The CDR3 nucleotides read TGCAGCGTTGGAAGAGGGGAGGACTATGGCTACACCTTC. The chain uses TRBV29-1 and TRBJ1-2, with D perhaps matching TRBD1 (5 bases). The V end was cut by 4 bases, the J end by 3 bases, with 12 bases between. CDR3 length: 13 amino acids. CDR1 and CDR2 from the germline V gene are SQVTM and ANQGSEA.

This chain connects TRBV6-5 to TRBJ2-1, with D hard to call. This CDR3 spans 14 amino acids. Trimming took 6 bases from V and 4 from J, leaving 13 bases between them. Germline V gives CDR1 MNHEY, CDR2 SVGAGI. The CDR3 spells CASSLEPEYNEQFF. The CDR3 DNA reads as TGTGCCAGCAGCCTTGAGCCGGAATACAATGAGCAGTTCTTC.

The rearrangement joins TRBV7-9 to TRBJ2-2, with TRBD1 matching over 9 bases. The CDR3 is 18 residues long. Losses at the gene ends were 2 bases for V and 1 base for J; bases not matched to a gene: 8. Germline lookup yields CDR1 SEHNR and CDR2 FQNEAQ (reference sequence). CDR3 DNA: TGTGCCAGCAGCTTATGGGGACAGGGAAAAATGAACACCGGGGAGCTGTTTTTT. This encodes CASSLWGQGKMNTGELFF.

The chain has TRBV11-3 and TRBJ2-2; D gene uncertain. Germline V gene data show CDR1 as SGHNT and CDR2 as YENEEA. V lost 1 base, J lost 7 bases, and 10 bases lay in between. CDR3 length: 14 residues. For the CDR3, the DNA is TGTGCCAGCAGCTTAGTGGGTAATAGCGGGGAGCTGTTTTTT. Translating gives CASSLVGNSGELFF.

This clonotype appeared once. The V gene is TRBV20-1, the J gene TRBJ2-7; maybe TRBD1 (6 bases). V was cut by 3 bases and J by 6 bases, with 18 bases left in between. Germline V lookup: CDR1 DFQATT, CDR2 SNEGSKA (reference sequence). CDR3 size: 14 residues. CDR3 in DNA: TGCAGTGCTAGCGGCAGGGGCTTCCCACTCGAGCAGTACTTC. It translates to CSASGRGFPLEQYF.

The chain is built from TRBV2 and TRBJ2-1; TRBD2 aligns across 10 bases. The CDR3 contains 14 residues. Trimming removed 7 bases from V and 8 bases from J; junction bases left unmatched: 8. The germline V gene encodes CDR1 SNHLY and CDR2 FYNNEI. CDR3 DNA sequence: TGTGCCAGCATTCTAGCGGGAGTTATCGATGAGCAGTTCTTC. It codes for CASILAGVIDEQFF.

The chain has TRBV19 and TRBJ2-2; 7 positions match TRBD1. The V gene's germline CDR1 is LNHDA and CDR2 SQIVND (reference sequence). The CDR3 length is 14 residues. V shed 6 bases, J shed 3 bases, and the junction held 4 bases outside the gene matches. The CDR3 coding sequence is TGTGCCAGTAGGAATACAGGGGACACCGGGGAGCTGTTTTTT. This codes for CASRNTGDTGELFF.

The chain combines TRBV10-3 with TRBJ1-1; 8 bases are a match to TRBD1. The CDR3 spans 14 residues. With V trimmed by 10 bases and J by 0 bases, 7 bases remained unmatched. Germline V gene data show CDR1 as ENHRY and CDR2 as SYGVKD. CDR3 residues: CATNDRGMNTEAFF. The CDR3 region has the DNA TGTGCCACCAATGACAGGGGTATGAACACTGAAGCTTTCTTT.

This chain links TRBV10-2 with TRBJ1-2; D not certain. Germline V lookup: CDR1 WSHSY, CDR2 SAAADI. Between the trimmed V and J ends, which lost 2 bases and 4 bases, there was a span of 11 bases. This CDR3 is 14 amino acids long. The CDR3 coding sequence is TGCGCCAGCAGTGAGGAGGGTTTGGGCTATGGCTACACCTTC. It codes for CASSEEGLGYGYTF.

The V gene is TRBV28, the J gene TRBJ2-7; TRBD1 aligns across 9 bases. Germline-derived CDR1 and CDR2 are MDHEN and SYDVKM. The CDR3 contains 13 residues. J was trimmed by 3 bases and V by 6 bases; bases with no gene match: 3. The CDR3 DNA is TGTGCCAGCAGGCGACAGGGGGTCTACGAGCAGTACTTC. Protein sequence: CASRRQGVYEQYF.

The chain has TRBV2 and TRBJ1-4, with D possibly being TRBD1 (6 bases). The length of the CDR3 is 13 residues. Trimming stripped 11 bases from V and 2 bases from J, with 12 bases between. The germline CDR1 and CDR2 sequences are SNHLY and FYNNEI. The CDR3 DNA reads TGTGCCGTCGGGGGGCCTACTAATGAAAAACTGTTTTTT. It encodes CAVGGPTNEKLFF.